Each of the 10 T cell receptor beta chains below was sequenced from the same sample in a study of OX40 agonist ivuxolimab in advanced cancers. TCRdb's copy holds only in-frame clones and misses some; the assay was immunoSEQ multiplex PCR. The sample contains 65,000 to 80,000 clones, more than 80% of which appear only once. The input for sequencing was CD4+ or CD8+ T cells sorted from blood, taken in a trial of the OX40 agonist ivuxolimab. The receptor source for this set is an adult with an advanced solid tumor such as melanoma, head and neck, liver or kidney cancer.

This clone has a single count. The chain employs TRBV5-1 and TRBJ2-2, with 11 positions matching TRBD1. This CDR3 is built from 15 residues. Germline assignment: CDR1 SGHRS and CDR2 YFSETQ. V lost 4 bases to trimming and J lost 5 bases; unmatched junction nucleotides: 4. In DNA form, the CDR3 reads TGCGCCAGCAGCATCGGACAGGGGGCTACCGGGGAGCTGTTTTTT. Residues: CASSIGQGATGELFF.

The rearrangement uses TRBV12-5 and TRBJ1-4; 9 nucleotides line up with TRBD1. The V gene end was trimmed by 0 bases and the J gene end by 8 bases; junction bases not matched to a gene: 7. The CDR3 has 16 residues. Germline V gives CDR1 LGHNT, CDR2 FRNRAP. CDR3: CASGLVRGTGSEKLFF. The CDR3 nucleotides are TGTGCTAGTGGTTTGGTACGGGGGACAGGGTCCGAAAAACTGTTTTTT.

The V and J genes are TRBV5-6 and TRBJ2-6, with TRBD2 as a possible D gene (6 bases). V was clipped by 2 bases and J by 0 bases, with 15 bases between them. Germline CDR1 is SGHDT and CDR2 is YYEEEE. The CDR3 has 18 amino acids. In DNA, the CDR3 is TGTGCCAGCAGCTTAGAGGGGAGACTAGTCTCTGGGGCCAACGTCCTGACTTTC. This codes for CASSLEGRLVSGANVLTF.

CDR3 bases: TGTGCCAGACACCGACAGGGTCCCTTCGAGCCCCAGCATTTT. Its protein product is CARHRQGPFEPQHF. The chain joins TRBV9 to TRBJ1-5, with 7 bases identical to TRBD1. V shed 8 bases, J shed 8 bases, and the junction held 13 bases outside the gene matches. The germline V gene has CDR1 SGDLS and CDR2 YYNGEE. The CDR3 has 14 residues.

As DNA, the CDR3 is TGTGCCAGCAGTTACTCGGGGCCTCGGCCAGATACGCAGTATTTT. Translated, it gives CASSYSGPRPDTQYF. The V gene is TRBV6-5, the J gene TRBJ2-3; D may be TRBD1 (5 bases). V was pared by 0 bases and J by 4 bases, with 11 bases between. The CDR3 is 15 residues long. Germline V gene data show CDR1 as MNHEY and CDR2 as SVGAGI.

This sequence joins TRBV4-2 and TRBJ2-3, with 8 bases fitting TRBD2. Trimming removed 4 bases from V and 12 bases from J; junction bases left unmatched: 21. CDR1 is LGHNA and CDR2 is YNFKEQ in the germline V gene. CDR3 size: 17 residues. CDR3 DNA: TGTGCCAGCAGCCTCGAGGGCCGGGGTGGTAGCGGGACTAGTCAGTATTTT. Translation: CASSLEGRGGSGTSQYF.

The rearrangement joins TRBV18 to TRBJ2-3; TRBD1 aligns across 7 bases. This CDR3 is built from 15 residues. The V gene end was trimmed by 3 bases and the J gene end by 2 bases; junction bases not matched to a gene: 5. CDR1 and CDR2 (germline): KGHSH, LQKENI. In DNA form, the CDR3 reads TGTGCCAGCTCACCCACGGGACAGAACACAGATACGCAGTATTTT. This sequence encodes CASSPTGQNTDTQYF.

The rearrangement links TRBV4-3 to TRBJ1-1, with 7 bases that match TRBD1. Per germline, CDR1 LGHNA and CDR2 YSLEER. The CDR3 length is 14 residues. The trim removed 4 bases at V and 4 bases at J, leaving 6 bases unmatched. DNA for the CDR3: TGCGCCAGCAGCCTACCGGGACAGCGCACTGAAGCTTTCTTT. Encoded protein: CASSLPGQRTEAFF.

The genes are TRBV29-1 and TRBJ2-1; TRBD2 matches 9 bases. Trimming at V came to 3 bases and at J to 0 bases, leaving 12 bases not matched to a gene. The CDR3 extends over 18 amino acids. In germline, CDR1 is SQVTM, CDR2 ANQGSEA. The chain's CDR3 is CSVDAGGAVASSYNEQFF. As DNA, the CDR3 is TGCAGCGTTGATGCGGGGGGGGCCGTAGCCAGCTCCTACAATGAGCAGTTCTTC.

This clone turned up a few times. CDR3 amino acids: CASSQGTVNEKLFF. The DNA of the CDR3 is TGTGCCAGCAGCCAGGGGACAGTCAATGAAAAACTGTTTTTT. The rearrangement joins TRBV5-6 to TRBJ1-4, with 7 bases lining up with TRBD1. The V and J ends lost 4 bases and 5 bases, in that order; junction bases with no gene match: 5. The CDR3 is 14 amino acids. From germline, CDR1 is SGHDT and CDR2 YYEEEE.